A single sample gave rise to the 15 T cell receptor beta chains below, sequenced in a study of regulatory T cells in long-lasting Graves disease. Regarding time point: newly diagnosed GD, antithyroid drugs for less than 3 months. PBMC RNA was the source of the TCR library. iRepertoire HTBI primers and Arm-PCR of CDR3 regions built TCR beta libraries. In TCRdb, the multiplex PCR reads were re-called with MiXCR into one record per CDR3 protein. There are about 460,000 distinct CDR3 sequences in the sample; less than 15% occur only once, and over 15% lies in the top ten. These data were also filed under a second study, of T cells in Graves' hyperthyroidism and ophthalmopathy.

The specimen was peripheral blood mononuclear cells (PBMCs), collected at new diagnosis, from a patient treated with antithyroid drugs. Receptors were obtained from a woman aged 50 to 65 with Graves disease.

The genes are TRBV5-5 and TRBJ2-1; 7 nucleotides agree with TRBD2. CDR1 and CDR2 (germline): SGHKS, YYEKEE (reference sequence). The CDR3 extends over 15 amino acids. The V gene end was trimmed by 4 bases and the J gene end by 0 bases; junction bases not matched to a gene: 4. CDR3: CASSPRTSSYNEQFF. Written as DNA, the CDR3 is TGTGCCAGCAGCCCGCGGACTAGCTCCTACAATGAGCAGTTCTTC.

CDR3 amino acids: CASSSFRTGRYEQYF. In DNA form, the CDR3 reads TGTGCCAGCAGCTCCTTCCGGACAGGTCGCTACGAGCAGTACTTC. V usage is TRBV12-3 or TRBV12-4 and J usage is TRBJ2-7; 7 positions agree with TRBD1. This CDR3 has 15 residues. Trimming took 6 bases from V and 3 from J; bases not matched to a gene: 11.

This clonotype was recorded at least ten times. This sequence joins TRBV10-3 and TRBJ2-5; D unclear. Germline lookup yields CDR1 ENHRY and CDR2 SYGVKD. The V and J ends lost 10 bases and 0 bases respectively, with 6 bases between them. CDR3 length: 11 amino acids. Here the CDR3 reads CATQDQETQYF. DNA for the CDR3: TGTGCCACCCAGGACCAAGAGACCCAGTACTTC.

This clonotype was found a few times. The chain is built from TRBV18 and TRBJ1-5; D not certain. Trimming left V 2 bases short and J 0 bases short, with 14 bases between. The CDR3 covers 17 residues. Germline CDR1 reads KGHSH; CDR2 reads LQKENI. The CDR3 DNA sequence: TGTGCCAGCTCACCAGGGGAAGGTTCTTATAGCAATCAGCCCCAGCATTTT. It codes for CASSPGEGSYSNQPQHF. Full variable domain (remainder filled in from reference TRBV18 and TRBJ1-5): NAGVMQNPRHLVRRRGQEARLRCSPMKGHSHVYWYRQLPEEGLKFMVYLQKENIIDESGMPKERFSAEFPKEGPSILRIQQVVRGDSAAYFCASSPGEGSYSNQPQHFGDGTRLSIL.

This clonotype came up a few times. A much larger clone differs from this one at a single base, so this may be a read error. This chain uses TRBV5-6 with TRBJ2-1; D is ambiguous. This CDR3 has 12 amino acids. Between the trimmed V and J ends, which lost 2 bases and 5 bases, there was a span of 5 bases. CDR1 and CDR2 (germline): SGHDT, YYEEEE. CDR3 DNA: TGTGCCAGCAGCTTAGAGGACAATGAGCAGTTCTTC. Translated, it gives CASSLEDNEQFF.

This clonotype showed up many times. The rearrangement links TRBV6-1 to TRBJ1-2; maybe TRBD1 (6 bases). The CDR3 covers 13 residues. V was shortened by 6 bases and J by 1 base, with 9 bases between the two germline ends. Germline V gives CDR1 MNHNS, CDR2 SASEGT. CDR3 sequence reads: CASREDSNYGYTF. CDR3 DNA sequence: TGTGCCAGCAGGGAGGACAGTAACTATGGCTACACCTTC.

This clonotype was detected once. The rearrangement joins TRBV12-3 or TRBV12-4 to TRBJ1-4; no clear D gene. The length of the CDR3 is 15 residues. The germline V and J ends were trimmed by 3 bases and 5 bases, with 13 bases remaining between them. The CDR3: CASSFSASSNEKLFF. The CDR3 DNA reads as TGTGCCAGCAGTTTTTCAGCCAGCAGCAATGAAAAACTGTTTTTT.

This clonotype was detected many times. The V and J genes are TRBV10-3 and TRBJ2-7; TRBD2 matches at 9 bases. This CDR3 is 13 amino acids long. V lost 7 bases, J lost 2 bases, and 3 bases stayed unmatched. Germline V gene data show CDR1 as ENHRY and CDR2 as SYGVKD. DNA of the CDR3: TGTGCCATCAAGGTAGCGGGAGCCTACGAGCAGTACTTC. Protein product: CAIKVAGAYEQYF.

Many counts were recorded for this clonotype. The rearrangement joins TRBV7-6 to TRBJ2-3, with a possible D match to TRBD2 (5 bases). V was trimmed by 3 bases and J by 4 bases, leaving 17 bases between them. This CDR3 contains 16 residues. Germline loops: CDR1 SGHVS, CDR2 FNYEAQ. CDR3 residues: CASSFSPLGSPDTQYF. CDR3 DNA: TGTGCCAGCAGCTTCTCCCCCCTAGGGAGCCCAGATACGCAGTATTTT.

The gene calls are TRBV7-2 and TRBJ2-7, with D tentatively TRBD2 (5 bases). V was pared by 5 bases and J by 5 bases, with 16 bases between. This CDR3 has 14 amino acids. The germline V gene encodes CDR1 SGHTA and CDR2 FQGNSA. Written as DNA, the CDR3 is TGTGCCAGCAGCCGAGGAACCGGGGTCCACGAGCAGTACTTC. Its translation is CASSRGTGVHEQYF.

This clonotype was counted only a few times. This chain joins TRBV20-1 and TRBJ2-2; 13 nucleotides line up with TRBD2. CDR3 length: 17 amino acids. CDR1 is DFQATT and CDR2 is SNEGSKA in the germline V gene (reference sequence). The ends lost 5 bases at V and 4 bases at J; junction bases unmatched: 10. CDR3 amino acids: CSAVHPGLAGPTGELFF. The DNA of the CDR3 is TGCAGTGCTGTGCACCCGGGACTAGCGGGGCCCACCGGGGAGCTGTTTTTT.

This clonotype was counted ten times or more. This chain's CDR3 is CASSLVSAGGDEQYF. In DNA, the CDR3 is TGTGCCAGCAGTTTAGTATCCGCAGGGGGCGACGAGCAGTACTTC. The V gene is TRBV28, the J gene TRBJ2-7; 8 bases map to TRBD1. Trimming took 2 bases from V and 5 from J; bases not matched to a gene: 8. The CDR3 totals 15 residues. Looked up from germline, CDR1 is MDHEN and CDR2 is SYDVKM.

CDR3 nucleotides: TGTGCCAGCAGTAACAGGACACCCTCTGGGGCCAACGTCCTGACTTTC. Translation gives CASSNRTPSGANVLTF. The gene calls are TRBV28 and TRBJ2-6; D is perhaps TRBD1 (5 bases). CDR1 is MDHEN and CDR2 is SYDVKM in the germline V gene. Trimming took 5 bases from V and 0 from J, leaving 11 bases between them. This CDR3 is 16 amino acids long.

V is TRBV27 and J is TRBJ2-7; D is perhaps TRBD1 or TRBD2 (5 bases each). With 11 bases removed from V and 0 bases from J, the gap between germline ends came to 8 bases. Per germline, CDR1 MNHEY and CDR2 SMNVEV (reference sequence). The CDR3 has 11 amino acids. CDR3 sequence (DNA): TGTGCCGGGACCTTCTCCTACGAGCAGTACTTC. It encodes CAGTFSYEQYF.

This clonotype was recorded at least ten times. This chain uses TRBV11-2 with TRBJ2-4; TRBD1 matches 8 bases. The germline V gene encodes CDR1 SGHAT and CDR2 FQNNGV. The CDR3 length is 14 residues. Trimming at V came to 5 bases and at J to 6 bases, leaving 6 bases not matched to a gene. CDR3 nucleotides: TGTGCCAGCAGCCCCGGGACAGGCGGAAACATTCAGTACTTC. This encodes CASSPGTGGNIQYF.